Each of the 27 T cell receptor beta chains below was sequenced from the same sample in a study of prognosis after radiotherapy for stage I lung cancer. Two rounds of multiplex PCR amplified TCR beta CDR3 from genomic DNA. Amplification in first-round PCR relied on primers specific to each TRBV and TRBJ gene. In TCRdb, the multiplex PCR reads were re-called with MiXCR into one record per CDR3 protein. The sample contains 11,000 to 15,000 distinct CDR3 sequences, 56% of which appear only once. The specimen was PBMCs, collected before or after stereotactic body radiation therapy (not recorded which). The receptor set was obtained from a donor of 50 years or more with non-small cell lung cancer.

This clonotype is categorized as medium-sized (0.01 to 0.1%). The chain has TRBV12-3 or TRBV12-4 and TRBJ2-2; D perhaps matches TRBD1 (6 bases). The CDR3 loop spans 13 amino acids. V was cut by 8 bases and J by 7 bases, with 14 bases left in between. CDR3 coding DNA: TGTGCCAGCGGCAGGGGTGGAAGCGGGGAGCTGTTTTTT. Its protein is CASGRGGSGELFF.

This chain uses TRBV20-1 with TRBJ2-7; a weak D match, TRBD2 (5 bases). The CDR3 covers 13 residues. The germline V gene encodes CDR1 DFQATT and CDR2 SNEGSKA (reference sequence). Trimming cost V 6 bases and J 0 bases, with 12 bases left between them. CDR3 sequence: CSAPGLNSYEQYF. Written as DNA, the CDR3 is TGCAGTGCCCCTGGACTGAACTCCTACGAGCAGTACTTC.

Of note for this clonotype: A far larger clone differs by one base, so this is likely a read error. The chain couples TRBV7-3 to TRBJ2-3, with D tentatively TRBD1 (5 bases). V gave up 5 bases and J gave up 12 bases, with 15 bases separating them. This CDR3 contains 12 residues. Germline V lookup: CDR1 SGHTA, CDR2 FQGTGA. The CDR3 DNA follows: TGTGCCAGCAGCCCGCTCAGGGTGCGCCAGTATTTT. It yields the protein CASSPLRVRQYF.

Notes on this clonotype: The germline gene is not matched at one end of the junction; a read error may be the cause. V gene TRBV7-2 combines with J gene TRBJ2-3; TRBD2 agrees at 8 bases. Germline CDR1 SGHTA, CDR2 FQGNSA. This CDR3 contains 16 residues. The CDR3 loop is CAISAVLAESTDTQYF. DNA of the CDR3: TGTGCCATCAGCGCGGTACTAGCGGAGTCCACAGATACGCAGTATTTT.

Concerning this clonotype itself: The CDR3 carries no conserved terminal phenylalanine or tryptophan, so it likely arises from a read error. The CDR3 region has the DNA TGTGCCAGCAGTTCGACTGGCGGGAGTTCATGGCGCTACGAGCAGTACTTG. Its protein is CASSSTGGSSWRYEQYL. The chain carries TRBV6-5 and TRBJ2-7, with 7 bases identical to TRBD2. Trimming took 4 bases from V and 3 from J; bases not matched to a gene: 15. In germline, CDR1 is MNHEY, CDR2 SVGAGI. The CDR3 is 17 residues long.

The J gene is TRBJ1-1, the V gene TRBV19; a possible D gene is TRBD1 (5 bases). This CDR3 has 13 residues. CDR1 and CDR2 from the germline V gene are LNHDA and SQIVND (reference sequence). V was trimmed by 3 bases and J by 7 bases, leaving 12 bases between them. The chain's CDR3 is CASSITGGIEAFF. CDR3 bases: TGTGCCAGTAGTATTACGGGGGGAATTGAAGCTTTCTTT.

This clonotype appeared many times. This chain connects TRBV10-3 to TRBJ1-1; no reliable D call. Trimming removed 0 bases from V and 4 bases from J, with 9 bases in between. Germline V lookup: CDR1 ENHRY, CDR2 SYGVKD. This CDR3 has 14 amino acids. CDR3 protein: CAISESEGATEAFF. In nucleotides, the CDR3 is TGTGCCATCAGTGAGTCGGAGGGAGCCACTGAAGCTTTCTTT.

This clonotype was recorded once. V usage is TRBV19 and J usage is TRBJ1-5, with D perhaps matching TRBD1 (5 bases). In germline, CDR1 is LNHDA, CDR2 SQIVND (reference sequence). The CDR3 is 15 residues long. Trimming removed 2 bases at V and 4 bases at J, with 12 bases between. This CDR3 is CASSITQGRNQPQHF. DNA for the CDR3: TGTGCCAGTAGTATAACTCAGGGCCGGAATCAGCCCCAGCATTTT.

This clonotype has a count of ten or more. The J gene is TRBJ2-5, the V gene TRBV19, with 8 bases lining up with TRBD2. Germline loops: CDR1 LNHDA, CDR2 SQIVND (reference sequence). V was pared by 3 bases and J by 5 bases, with 14 bases of the junction left unmatched. The CDR3 consists of 17 residues. The CDR3, as DNA: TGTGCCAGTAGTATTTCACGGGCTAGCGGGCAACCGGAGACCCAGTACTTC. Translation gives CASSISRASGQPETQYF.

This clonotype is medium-sized within its sample. The chain has TRBV6-1 and TRBJ1-1, with 8 nucleotides matching TRBD1. Per germline, CDR1 MNHNS and CDR2 SASEGT. The CDR3 spans 13 residues. The V gene end was trimmed by 6 bases and the J gene end by 4 bases; junction bases not matched to a gene: 4. CDR3: CASRQDRATEAFF. For the CDR3, the DNA is TGTGCCAGCAGGCAGGACAGGGCCACTGAAGCTTTCTTT.

This clonotype was detected ten times or more. CDR3 region: CASSFTQDRGETQYF. The CDR3 DNA follows: TGCGCCAGCAGCTTTACTCAGGACAGGGGGGAGACCCAGTACTTC. The chain joins TRBV5-1 to TRBJ2-5, with 10 bases matching TRBD1. From germline, CDR1 is SGHRS and CDR2 YFSETQ. The CDR3 spans 15 residues. Trimming took 2 bases from V and 5 from J; bases not matched to a gene: 6.

As concerns this clonotype: At one end the junction does not follow the germline gene, possibly because of a read error. The chain uses TRBV6-9 and TRBJ2-6; D may be TRBD2 (7 bases). The CDR3 is made up of 20 amino acids. Germline values: CDR1 MNHGY, CDR2 SVAAGI. The CDR3 DNA sequence: TGTGCCAGCAGTTCAACCGTATTGGGGAGGGGGACCTCTGGGGACAACGTCCTGACTTTC. Translation: CASSSTVLGRGTSGDNVLTF.

By share of the sample, this clonotype is medium-sized. This rearrangement joins TRBV5-1 to TRBJ2-2; 7 nucleotides agree with TRBD2. This CDR3 contains 17 residues. From germline, CDR1 is SGHRS and CDR2 YFSETQ. V lost 0 bases to trimming and J lost 2 bases; unmatched junction nucleotides: 7. In nucleotides, the CDR3 is TGCGCCAGCAGCTTGGCCCCTACTAGCGCTAACACCGGGGAGCTGTTTTTT. Its protein is CASSLAPTSANTGELFF.

Only one count was recorded for this clonotype. This probably arose from a read error, given a far larger clone one base away. J is TRBJ2-1 and V is TRBV6-4; 9 nucleotides line up with TRBD2. Germline V gene data show CDR1 as MRHNA and CDR2 as SNTAGT. Losses at the gene ends were 10 bases for V and 9 bases for J; bases not matched to a gene: 10. The CDR3 is 13 amino acids. The CDR3 DNA follows: TGTGCCACCACCGGGACTAGCTTGTGTGAGCAGTTCTTC. Protein sequence: CATTGTSLCEQFF.

A remark on this clonotype: Given a far larger clone just one base away, this is likely a sequencing read error. The chain combines TRBV6-8 with TRBJ2-3, with 10 nucleotides matching TRBD2. CDR1 is MNHGY, CDR2 SAAAGT, per germline. The V segment lost 2 bases and the J segment 1 base; nucleotides outside the gene matches: 6. CDR3 length: 17 residues. The CDR3 is CASSYECTSGGTDTQYF. Here the CDR3 DNA reads TGTGCCAGCAGTTACGAGTGTACTAGCGGGGGCACAGATACGCAGTATTTT.

In its sample, this clonotype is medium-sized (0.01 to 0.1%). V gene TRBV30 combines with J gene TRBJ1-4, with a tentative D call TRBD1 (6 bases). Between the trimmed V and J ends, which lost 0 bases and 8 bases, there was a span of 13 bases. Germline V CDR1 and CDR2: GTSNPN, SVGIG (reference sequence). The CDR3 loop spans 14 amino acids. The CDR3 loop is CAWSVGGSGEKLFF. CDR3 sequence (DNA): TGTGCCTGGAGTGTGGGGGGCAGCGGGGAAAAACTGTTTTTT.

This clonotype is medium-sized by share. This chain joins TRBV6-5 and TRBJ1-5, with D perhaps TRBD1 (6 bases). CDR3 size: 14 residues. CDR1 and CDR2 from the germline V gene are MNHEY and SVGAGI. The ends were cut back, 0 bases at V and 6 bases at J, with 9 bases in the middle. CDR3: CASSYSGAGQPQHF. CDR3 DNA: TGTGCCAGCAGTTACTCGGGGGCAGGTCAGCCCCAGCATTTT.

This clonotype has just a few counts. The chain carries TRBV19 and TRBJ1-6, with D hard to call. There are 15 residues in the CDR3. Germline V gene data show CDR1 as LNHDA and CDR2 as SQIVND (reference sequence). V shed 4 bases and J shed 4 bases, with 11 bases lying between them. The CDR3 region has the DNA TGTGCCAGTAGTACGGGAGAGTTGTATAATTCACCCCTCCACTTT. This translates into CASSTGELYNSPLHF. Together with reference TRBV19 and TRBJ1-6, the CDR3 gives the full variable domain: DGGITQSPKYLFRKEGQNVTLSCEQNLNHDAMYWYRQDPGQGLRLIYYSQIVNDFQKGDIAEGYSVSREKKESFPLTVTSAQKNPTAFYLCASSTGELYNSPLHFGNGTRLTVT.

On this clonotype: One end of the junction does not line up with germline, which may come from a read error. The chain links TRBV6-1 to TRBJ2-2; TRBD2 matches 10 bases. The length of the CDR3 is 14 residues. CDR1 is MNHNS, CDR2 SASEGT, per germline. The CDR3 DNA reads as TGTGCCAGCAGGAGCGGGAGGGACGCCGGGGAGATGTTTTTT. Encoded protein: CASRSGRDAGEMFF.

The table lists this clonotype with a few counts. This may be a read error, as it is one base from a much larger clone. V usage is TRBV20-1 and J usage is TRBJ2-5, with D perhaps TRBD1 (6 bases). Germline V gene lookup returns CDR1 DFQATT and CDR2 SNEGSKA (reference sequence). V was trimmed by 7 bases and J by 5 bases, leaving 8 bases between them. There are 10 residues in the CDR3. The CDR3 here is CSEGEETQYF. CDR3 coding DNA: TGCAGTGAGGGGGAGGAGACCCAGTACTTC.

The J gene is TRBJ1-4, the V gene TRBV5-1; D is ambiguous. The CDR3 contains 14 residues. Germline CDR1 reads SGHRS; CDR2 reads YFSETQ. Trimming removed 1 base from V and 8 bases from J, with 12 bases in between. CDR3 region: CASSLLQSPEKLFF. CDR3 in DNA: TGCGCCAGCAGCTTGCTGCAAAGTCCCGAAAAACTGTTTTTT.

The rearrangement joins TRBV12-3 or TRBV12-4 to TRBJ2-2; TRBD2 agrees at 10 bases. The CDR3 has 16 residues. The J segment lost 4 bases and the V segment lost 3 bases, leaving 5 bases of the junction unmatched. Written as DNA, the CDR3 is TGTGCCAGCAGTTTTCGAGCGGGAGGGCTCACCGGGGAGCTGTTTTTT. It encodes CASSFRAGGLTGELFF.

In its sample, this clonotype was seen many times. The genes are TRBV3-1 and TRBJ2-1; D possibly corresponds to TRBD1 (5 bases). This CDR3 has 15 residues. Germline V gene data show CDR1 as LGHDT and CDR2 as YNNKEL (reference sequence). V was clipped by 1 base and J by 9 bases, with 16 bases between them. The chain's CDR3 is CASSQGTPGWGEQFF. The CDR3, as DNA: TGTGCCAGCAGCCAAGGGACACCCGGGTGGGGTGAGCAGTTCTTC.

V gene TRBV13 combines with J gene TRBJ2-3; D gene uncertain. V was cut by 0 bases and J by 6 bases, with 10 bases left in between. CDR3 size: 14 residues. The V gene's germline CDR1 is PRHDT and CDR2 FYEKMQ (reference sequence). CDR3 amino acids: CASSLGASSDTQYF. CDR3 nucleotide sequence: TGTGCCAGCAGCTTAGGGGCTAGTTCCGATACGCAGTATTTT.

This clonotype occurred many times. The chain's CDR3 is CSVEDPRQGRNNEQFF. DNA for the CDR3: TGCAGCGTTGAAGATCCGAGACAGGGTAGGAACAATGAGCAGTTCTTC. The rearrangement uses TRBV29-1 and TRBJ2-1, with 7 bases identical to TRBD1. Trimming at V came to 0 bases and at J to 5 bases, leaving 10 bases not matched to a gene. CDR1 is SQVTM, CDR2 ANQGSEA, per germline. CDR3 size: 16 residues.

The table lists this clonotype with many counts. The gene calls are TRBV20-1 and TRBJ2-1, with 12 bases that match TRBD1. CDR1 is DFQATT and CDR2 is SNEGSKA in the germline V gene (reference sequence). The ends lost 6 bases at V and 12 bases at J; junction bases unmatched: 9. This CDR3 is 13 amino acids long. The CDR3 is CSATGQGALWQFF. Written as DNA, the CDR3 is TGCAGTGCCACGGGACAGGGGGCTTTATGGCAGTTCTTC.

This clonotype has a single count. The junction and the germline gene differ at one end; a read error may be behind it. This chain joins TRBV7-7 and TRBJ2-1; possibly TRBD1 or TRBD2 for D (6 bases each). This CDR3 is built from 15 residues. Germline CDR1 SSHAT, CDR2 FNYEAQ (reference sequence). The CDR3 region is CASSLGGNSEDEQFF. The CDR3 nucleotides read TGTGCTAGCAGCTTAGGGGGGAACTCCGAGGATGAGCAGTTCTTC.